This is a list of T cell receptor beta chains from one sample in a study of blood T cells in healthy people across ages. Via MiXCR, TCRdb re-called the 5' RACE reads, giving one row per CDR3 protein. The data show approximately 760,000 distinct CDR3 sequences, around 25% seen once. In addition, the sample was reused for a study of T cells of mothers and their children.

Input material: blood. The receptors here all came from a boy aged 5-17 years in good health. Both conserved end residues are part of each CDR3. The order of the fields is D gene, V gene, clone size, J gene, CDR3 DNA, CDR3 protein. A D gene is named only where the DNA matches it firmly. Size tells how often a clone was seen (once, few, many) or the class of an expanded clone, and some rows leave it out.

TRBD1	TRBV6-2/TRBV6-3	few	TRBJ2-1	TGTGCCAGCATTCGGGACAGGGGATACAATGAGCAGTTCTTC	CASIRDRGYNEQFF
NA	TRBV24-1	few	TRBJ2-7	TGTGCCACCTCCAGTACAGGATCCTACGAGCAGTACTTC	CATSSTGSYEQYF
NA	TRBV19	NA	TRBJ1-1	TGTGCCAGTAGTATCGGGTCGGGGCAGATAGAGAACACTGAAGCTTTCTTT	CASSIGSGQIENTEAFF
TRBD1	TRBV20-1	few	TRBJ1-1	TGCAGTGCTAGATACAGGGGTACTGGTACTGAAGCTTTCTTT	CSARYRGTGTEAFF
NA	TRBV27	NA	TRBJ1-6	TGTGCCAGCAGTTCCGGAGAGCATTCCCCCCTCCACTTT	CASSSGEHSPLHF
TRBD1	TRBV24-1	NA	TRBJ2-7	TGTGCCACCAGTGATTCCCAACGACAGGGGGGCTTCTACGAGCAGTACTTC	CATSDSQRQGGFYEQYF
TRBD1	TRBV20-1	NA	TRBJ2-5	TGCAGTGCTAGCCCCGGGACAGCCAAAGAGACCCAGTACTTC	CSASPGTAKETQYF
NA	TRBV5-1	few	TRBJ1-1	TGCGCCGGCAGAACGGGCTCGGGGAACACTGAAGCTTTCTTT	CAGRTGSGNTEAFF
NA	TRBV24-1	NA	TRBJ2-7	TGTGCCACCAGTGATTCGGAGACGGATACCTACGAGCAGTACTTC	CATSDSETDTYEQYF
NA	TRBV27	many	TRBJ2-7	TGTGCCAGCAGTACCGGGACGAGCTACGAGCAGTACTTC	CASSTGTSYEQYF
NA	TRBV20-1	NA	TRBJ2-1	TGCAGTGCTATCCACAATGAGCAGTTCTTC	CSAIHNEQFF
TRBD1	TRBV14	NA	TRBJ2-1	TGTGCCAGCAGCCGGGACAGAAACCTATGGGATGAGCAGTTCTTC	CASSRDRNLWDEQFF
NA	TRBV29-1	NA	TRBJ2-1	TGCAGCGCCGCACCCCGGCTAGCGTCGAACAATGAGCAGTTCTTC	CSAAPRLASNNEQFF
NA	TRBV29-1	NA	TRBJ2-1	TGCAGCGTTGAAGATTTGAGACTCGGACGAGGCAATGAGCAGTTCTTC	CSVEDLRLGRGNEQFF
TRBD2	TRBV4-2	few	TRBJ2-5	TGTGCCAGCAGCCGCTACCTATGGACTAGCCCTACAGAGCAGTACTTC	CASSRYLWTSPTEQYF
NA	TRBV6-2/TRBV6-3	NA	TRBJ2-5	TGTGCCAGCAGCAGCGACCGAGACTTAGAGACCCAGTACTTC	CASSSDRDLETQYF
NA	TRBV28	NA	TRBJ2-7	TGTGCCAGCAGTGACAGGTTAGGGTACGAGCAGTACTTC	CASSDRLGYEQYF
NA	TRBV29-1	NA	TRBJ2-2	TGCAGCGTTGAATGGGTGAACACCGGGGAGCTGTTTTTT	CSVEWVNTGELFF
NA	TRBV5-1	NA	TRBJ2-3	TGCGCCAGCAGCGTTTCAGGGGCACTTAGCACAGATACGCAGTATTTT	CASSVSGALSTDTQYF
NA	TRBV4-2	NA	TRBJ1-1	TGTGCCAGCAGCCAAGACCCGACTTTTAACACTGAAGCTTTCTTT	CASSQDPTFNTEAFF
TRBD1	TRBV11-2	NA	TRBJ2-2	TGTGCCAGCGGACTCTGGACAGGGGACCCCACCGGGGAGCTGTTTTTT	CASGLWTGDPTGELFF
TRBD1	TRBV4-1	few	TRBJ1-2	TGCGCCAGCAGCCAAGGTCGGGACAGGAACTATGGCTACACCTTC	CASSQGRDRNYGYTF
TRBD1	TRBV4-1	few	TRBJ1-4	TGCGCCAGCAGCCAATCTCATGGGACAGGGAGAGAAAAACTGTTTTTT	CASSQSHGTGREKLFF
NA	TRBV2	few	TRBJ1-5	TGTGCCAGCAGTGATCCGGGGTTTCAGCCCCAGCATTTT	CASSDPGFQPQHF
NA	TRBV6-1	few	TRBJ2-7	TGTGCCAGCAGGTCCGCGGTACCCTACGAGCAGTACTTC	CASRSAVPYEQYF
NA	TRBV7-2	few	TRBJ1-1	TGTGCCAGCAGCTTAGTACCCCACCTTGGGACGGGAGGGACTGAAGCTTTCTTT	CASSLVPHLGTGGTEAFF
TRBD1	TRBV20-1	NA	TRBJ2-7	TGCAGTGCTAGGACAGGGGGCGCGTCCTACGAGCAGTACTTC	CSARTGGASYEQYF
TRBD2	TRBV7-3	few	TRBJ2-5	TGTGCCAGCAGCTCGCGGGGGGGCCCAGAGACCCAGTACTTC	CASSSRGGPETQYF
NA	TRBV20-1	NA	TRBJ1-1	TGCAGTGCTAGAGATTTCGGTGGGGGCACTGAAGCTTTCTTT	CSARDFGGGTEAFF
NA	TRBV7-9	few	TRBJ2-5	TGTGCCTCCAGCGGGGACACTCAGCAAGAGACCCAGTACTTC	CASSGDTQQETQYF
TRBD1	TRBV29-1	few	TRBJ2-7	TGCAGCGTAACCGGGACAGATTACGAGCAGTACTTC	CSVTGTDYEQYF
TRBD1	TRBV6-7	NA	TRBJ2-3	TGTGCCAGCAGTTACGTAGGACAGGGGACTATGAATACGCAGTATTTT	CASSYVGQGTMNTQYF
NA	TRBV19	NA	TRBJ2-7	TGTGCCAGCAAACCCGAACCGTTATCCTCCTACGAGCAGTACTTC	CASKPEPLSSYEQYF
TRBD2	TRBV12-3/TRBV12-4	few	TRBJ2-7	TGTGCCAGCAGTTCGGGACTAGCGGGGGTGCTCGAGCAGTACTTC	CASSSGLAGVLEQYF
NA	TRBV7-2	few	TRBJ2-1	TGTGCCAGCAGCTCGGGACGACTCTACAATGAGCAGTTCTTC	CASSSGRLYNEQFF
NA	TRBV7-2	few	TRBJ2-5	TGTGCCAGCAGGCGTGGGGGAAGGGGCCAAGAGACCCAGTACTTC	CASRRGGRGQETQYF
TRBD2	TRBV6-5	NA	TRBJ2-1	TGTGCCAGCAGTTTCGGGGGGGCGGTGAATGAGCAGTTCTTC	CASSFGGAVNEQFF
TRBD2	TRBV28	few	TRBJ2-3	TGTGCCAGCAGTTTACTCCCCCGGGCTAGCGGGAGAACAGATACGCAGTATTTT	CASSLLPRASGRTDTQYF
TRBD2	TRBV5-1	NA	TRBJ2-3	TGCGCCAGCAGCTTGGTACTAGCGGGAGGCCCCGATACGCAGTATTTT	CASSLVLAGGPDTQYF
NA	TRBV5-1	NA	TRBJ2-1	TGCGCCAGCAGCTTGGAGGGGAACAATGAGCAGTTCTTC	CASSLEGNNEQFF
TRBD1	TRBV19	NA	TRBJ2-5	TGTGCCAGTTCAGCAAACTCGGGACAGCCCCGGACCCAGTACTTC	CASSANSGQPRTQYF
TRBD1	TRBV2	few	TRBJ2-3	TGTGCCAGCGGTGAAAGGGGGCTCGTCACGGATACGCAGTATTTT	CASGERGLVTDTQYF
NA	TRBV2	NA	TRBJ2-1	TGTGCCAGCAGTGCGGCGAGTGTCGGACGGTTCTTC	CASSAASVGRFF
TRBD2	TRBV20-1	NA	TRBJ2-1	TGCAGTGCTGGGGCTAGCGGGAGGTTTGAGCAGTTCTTC	CSAGASGRFEQFF
TRBD2	TRBV20-1	few	TRBJ2-4	TGCAGTGCTAAGGTAGCGGGAGTAATAGACATTCAGTACTTC	CSAKVAGVIDIQYF
TRBD1	TRBV6-5	few	TRBJ2-7	TGTGCCAGCAGTTACTCGACAGGGCAAGCCTACGAGCAGTACTTC	CASSYSTGQAYEQYF
NA	TRBV3-1	NA	TRBJ2-5	TGTGCCAGCAGCCAAGATTCGACTTCACAGACCCAGTACTTC	CASSQDSTSQTQYF
NA	TRBV29-1	few	TRBJ1-2	TGCAGCGTAGAGGTAGGCTTGGAAGAATCTAACTATGGCTACACCTTC	CSVEVGLEESNYGYTF
NA	TRBV2	NA	TRBJ1-5	TGTGCCAGCGGCACTTTCAATCAGCCCCAGCATTTT	CASGTFNQPQHF
TRBD1	TRBV12-3/TRBV12-4	few	TRBJ2-1	TGTGCCAGCCTTGGACAGGAAGTGATCAATGAGCAGTTCTTC	CASLGQEVINEQFF
NA	TRBV29-1	few	TRBJ2-1	TGCAGCGTTGGTACGGTAACCTACAATGAGCAGTTCTTC	CSVGTVTYNEQFF
TRBD1	TRBV12-3/TRBV12-4	few	TRBJ1-1	TGTGCCAGCACGGAACAGGGGTCGAGGAACACTGAAGCTTTCTTT	CASTEQGSRNTEAFF